A single sample is the source of the 25 T cell receptor beta chains below, sequenced in a study of CD8+ T cells in alopecia areata. As to treatment: oral pan-JAK inhibitor, 5-10 mg twice daily. Isolated RNA was reverse transcribed into cDNA used as the sequencing template. The table came from immunoSEQ multiplex PCR; TCRdb's copy has only in-frame clones and leaves some out. The sample lists 200,000 to 250,000 clones, roughly 40% occurring once. The sequencing used CD4+ T cells sorted from blood, collected at approximately week 36, from a patient treated with tofacitinib. The receptor set was obtained from a human donor with alopecia areata.

This clone occurred once. This rearrangement joins TRBV10-3 to TRBJ2-7; 9 bases match TRBD1. The CDR3 contains 13 residues. Per the germline V gene, CDR1 is ENHRY and CDR2 is SYGVKD. Germline trimming cut 6 bases from V and 4 bases from J; bases unmatched to any gene: 4. The CDR3 spells CAIRGQGPYEQYF. In nucleotides, the CDR3 is TGTGCCATCAGGGGACAGGGACCTTACGAGCAGTACTTC.

Only a few counts were recorded for this clone. The chain combines TRBV29-1 with TRBJ2-1; D unclear. Germline CDR1 and CDR2: SQVTM and ANQGSEA. The CDR3 sequence is 12 residues long. Trimming left V 4 bases short and J 5 bases short, with 9 bases between. The CDR3 here is CSVGRLDNEQFF. CDR3 coding DNA: TGCAGCGTTGGTCGACTTGACAATGAGCAGTTCTTC.

The chain employs TRBV5-1 and TRBJ2-7, with D tentatively TRBD1 (6 bases). Germline values: CDR1 SGHRS, CDR2 YFSETQ. The CDR3 covers 13 residues. The V and J ends lost 5 bases and 2 bases respectively, with 11 bases between them. Here the CDR3 reads CASSPDSAYEQYF. In DNA form, the CDR3 reads TGCGCCAGCAGTCCGGACAGCGCCTACGAGCAGTACTTC.

The chain uses TRBV19 and TRBJ1-5; 8 nucleotides align to TRBD1. The junction had 6 bases not matched to a gene; V was cut back by 5 bases and J by 6 bases. CDR1 and CDR2 (germline): LNHDA, SQIVND (reference sequence). This CDR3 contains 14 residues. CDR3 DNA: TGTGCCAGTAGTCGACCAGGGGGCGTTCAGCCCCAGCATTTT. Its translation: CASSRPGGVQPQHF. The variable domain in full, with the rest retrieved from reference TRBV19 and TRBJ1-5, is DGGITQSPKYLFRKEGQNVTLSCEQNLNHDAMYWYRQDPGQGLRLIYYSQIVNDFQKGDIAEGYSVSREKKESFPLTVTSAQKNPTAFYLCASSRPGGVQPQHFGDGTRLSIL.

This clone was counted a few times. This chain uses TRBV7-2 with TRBJ1-2; tentative D call: TRBD1 (6 bases). V was trimmed by 5 bases and J by 4 bases, leaving 20 bases between them. This CDR3 has 16 amino acids. From germline, CDR1 is SGHTA and CDR2 FQGNSA. The CDR3 DNA follows: TGTGCCAGCAGCCAAGGAGGGCGGGGGCCCAGCTATGGCTACACCTTC. Its translation: CASSQGGRGPSYGYTF.

This clone was seen a single time. The chain combines TRBV5-1 with TRBJ2-3; 12 bases are a match to TRBD1. Trimming took 0 bases from V and 2 from J; bases not matched to a gene: 7. CDR3 size: 18 residues. Germline assignment: CDR1 SGHRS and CDR2 YFSETQ. CDR3 protein: CASSLDRGDRGPTDTQYF. Written as DNA, the CDR3 is TGCGCCAGCAGCTTGGACCGAGGGGACAGGGGGCCCACAGATACGCAGTATTTT. Supplemented by reference TRBV5-1 and TRBJ2-3, the full variable domain reads KAGVTQTPRYLIKTRGQQVTLSCSPISGHRSVSWYQQTPGQGLQFLFEYFSETQRNKGNFPGRFSGRQFSNSRSEMNVSTLELGDSALYLCASSLDRGDRGPTDTQYFGPGTRLTVL.

The table lists this clone with a count of one. A junction boundary mismatches the germline segment, possibly from a read error. The chain recombines TRBV30 with TRBJ2-5, with 9 bases lining up with TRBD1. In germline, CDR1 is GTSNPN, CDR2 SVGIG (reference sequence). The CDR3 is made up of 15 amino acids. Here the CDR3 DNA reads TGTGCCTGGAGCTCGGGACAGGGTAAACAAGGGACCCAGTACTTC. It is translated as CAWSSGQGKQGTQYF.

This chain uses TRBV5-6 with TRBJ2-7; 7 nucleotides agree with TRBD1. The V gene end was trimmed by 3 bases and the J gene end by 2 bases; junction bases not matched to a gene: 5. The CDR3 extends over 14 amino acids. Germline V CDR1 and CDR2: SGHDT, YYEEEE. The DNA of the CDR3 is TGTGCCAGCAGCTCGGTAGGGACAGCCTACGAGCAGTACTTC. As protein: CASSSVGTAYEQYF.

This chain links TRBV5-4 with TRBJ2-7; D call uncertain. V dropped 4 bases and J dropped 2 bases, with 16 bases sitting between them. Germline CDR1 SGHNT, CDR2 YYREEE (reference sequence). The CDR3 is made up of 15 amino acids. The CDR3 sequence is CASSPGRATTYEQYF. DNA for the CDR3: TGTGCCAGCAGCCCCGGTCGGGCCACTACCTACGAGCAGTACTTC.

This clone was detected a few times. The chain uses TRBV10-3 and TRBJ2-2; no firm D call. Germline assignment: CDR1 ENHRY and CDR2 SYGVKD. The CDR3 contains 13 residues. Trimming stripped 6 bases from V and 4 bases from J, with 9 bases between. The CDR3 sequence is CAISPLGTGELFF. The CDR3 region has the DNA TGTGCCATCAGCCCACTGGGCACCGGGGAGCTGTTTTTT.

This clone was picked up a small number of times. The V and J genes are TRBV29-1 and TRBJ2-7; TRBD1 matches 7 bases. The CDR3 runs 17 residues. Germline CDR1 SQVTM, CDR2 ANQGSEA. V lost 1 base, J lost 3 bases, and 15 bases stayed unmatched. The CDR3 DNA is TGCAGCGTTGAAGTTCCCTCCCGACAGGGCGGTTACTACGAGCAGTACTTC. Encoded protein: CSVEVPSRQGGYYEQYF.

The genes are TRBV10-3 and TRBJ1-5; 9 nucleotides align to TRBD1. Per the germline V gene, CDR1 is ENHRY and CDR2 is SYGVKD. Losses at the gene ends were 4 bases for V and 7 bases for J; bases not matched to a gene: 5. The CDR3 length is 14 residues. CDR3 nucleotides: TGTGCCATCAGTGGTACAGGGGGCGACCAGCCCCAGCATTTT. Translated, it gives CAISGTGGDQPQHF.

The chain employs TRBV5-1 and TRBJ2-5, with D tentatively TRBD1 or TRBD2 (5 bases each). The V gene lost 6 bases and the J gene lost 2 bases, with 14 bases spanning the gap. CDR3 length: 14 residues. Looked up from germline, CDR1 is SGHRS and CDR2 is YFSETQ. The CDR3 DNA reads TGCGCCAGCACAAGGGACGGAAAACAAGAGACCCAGTACTTC. It is translated as CASTRDGKQETQYF. The full variable domain, in which reference TRBV5-1 and TRBJ2-5 provide the parts outside the CDR3, is KAGVTQTPRYLIKTRGQQVTLSCSPISGHRSVSWYQQTPGQGLQFLFEYFSETQRNKGNFPGRFSGRQFSNSRSEMNVSTLELGDSALYLCASTRDGKQETQYFGPGTRLLVL.

CDR3 sequence: CSARGTGGVGNEQFF. The CDR3 bases are TGCAGCGCTCGGGGGACAGGGGGAGTTGGAAATGAGCAGTTCTTC. The chain carries TRBV29-1 and TRBJ2-1; 11 bases fit TRBD1. With 7 bases clipped from V and 7 bases from J, the junction kept 12 bases outside the gene matches. Germline-derived CDR1 and CDR2 are SQVTM and ANQGSEA. The CDR3 is 15 residues long.

This clone occurred once. The genes are TRBV5-4 and TRBJ1-2; D not resolved. Germline V gene data show CDR1 as SGHNT and CDR2 as YYREEE (reference sequence). The V gene lost 4 bases and the J gene lost 5 bases, with 9 bases spanning the gap. The CDR3 is made up of 12 amino acids. This chain's CDR3 is CASSLTDYGYTF. The CDR3 DNA is TGTGCCAGCAGCCTGACTGATTATGGCTACACCTTC. Full variable domain (rest looked up from reference TRBV5-4 and TRBJ1-2): ETGVTQSPTHLIKTRGQQVTLRCSSQSGHNTVSWYQQALGQGPQFIFQYYREEENGRGNFPPRFSGLQFPNYSSELNVNALELDDSALYLCASSLTDYGYTFGSGTRLTVV.

The chain is built from TRBV5-1 and TRBJ2-1; TRBD2 matches at 8 bases. V dropped 0 bases and J dropped 5; count of bases not matched to a gene: 4. CDR3 length: 15 residues. Germline loops: CDR1 SGHRS, CDR2 YFSETQ. CDR3 loop: CASSLAGTRNNEQFF. For the CDR3, the DNA is TGCGCCAGCAGCTTGGCTGGGACTAGAAACAATGAGCAGTTCTTC.

Relative to its sample, this clone is medium-sized (0.01 to 0.1%). The chain employs TRBV7-9 and TRBJ2-7, with 9 nucleotides matching TRBD2. CDR1 is SEHNR and CDR2 is FQNEAQ in the germline V gene (reference sequence). The CDR3 has 15 amino acids. Unmatched junction bases numbered 8, after V lost 1 base and J lost 7 bases. CDR3 bases: TGTGCCAGCAGCTTAGAGGGGGCTAGCGGGAAGGAGCAGTACTTC. It encodes CASSLEGASGKEQYF.

The rearrangement links TRBV29-1 to TRBJ2-7; TRBD1 aligns across 10 bases. Trimming took 1 base from V and 8 from J; bases not matched to a gene: 2. Germline-derived CDR1 and CDR2 are SQVTM and ANQGSEA. The CDR3 totals 12 residues. As DNA, the CDR3 is TGCAGCGTTGAAGGGACAGGGGGGAAGCAGTACTTC. This gives the protein CSVEGTGGKQYF.

The chain uses TRBV29-1 and TRBJ2-1; 10 bases fit TRBD2. CDR1 SQVTM and CDR2 ANQGSEA come from the germline V gene. The ends lost 1 base at V and 4 bases at J; junction bases unmatched: 7. CDR3 size: 16 residues. For the CDR3, the DNA is TGCAGCGTTGAAGGTATAGCGGGAGGCCCATACAATGAGCAGTTCTTC. It yields the protein CSVEGIAGGPYNEQFF.

Worth noting for this clone: This sample also contains other DNA sequences that code for the same CDR3. This chain uses TRBV27 with TRBJ1-1; D is ambiguous. The V end was cut by 5 bases, the J end by 1 base, with 5 bases between. CDR1 and CDR2 from the germline V gene are MNHEY and SMNVEV (reference sequence). The CDR3 spans 12 residues. This CDR3 is CASSTRNTEAFF. CDR3 nucleotides: TGTGCCAGCAGTACACGGAACACTGAAGCTTTCTTT.

This clone was recorded only once. The chain is built from TRBV7-2 and TRBJ2-1, with D tentatively TRBD2 (6 bases). The germline V gene has CDR1 SGHTA and CDR2 FQGNSA. This CDR3 has 16 residues. V dropped 5 bases and J dropped 4 bases, with 18 bases sitting between them. The CDR3 spells CASSPRPGTSYNEQFF. The CDR3 nucleotides read TGTGCCAGCAGCCCACGTCCCGGGACTTCTTACAATGAGCAGTTCTTC.

This clone was counted between two and nine times. The J gene is TRBJ1-5, the V gene TRBV5-1; no clear D gene. Germline V CDR1 and CDR2: SGHRS, YFSETQ. The ends were cut back, 4 bases at V and 4 bases at J, with 15 bases in the middle. The CDR3 has 15 residues. CDR3 DNA: TGCGCCAGCAGCCGTGATCCCGAGACGAATCAGCCCCAGCATTTT. It is translated as CASSRDPETNQPQHF.

Only a few counts were recorded for this clone. The V gene is TRBV5-1, the J gene TRBJ1-5; no clear D gene. Trimming left V 2 bases short and J 4 bases short, with 7 bases between. CDR1 and CDR2 (germline): SGHRS, YFSETQ. CDR3 length: 13 amino acids. The CDR3 region has the DNA TGCGCCAGCAGCTTAAATGGAAATCAGCCCCAGCATTTT. This codes for CASSLNGNQPQHF.

In this sample, this clone turned up a few times. This chain uses TRBV29-1 with TRBJ1-5; D possibly corresponds to TRBD1 (5 bases). Germline lookup yields CDR1 SQVTM and CDR2 ANQGSEA. CDR3 length equals 13 residues. V lost 3 bases to trimming and J lost 2 bases, with 8 bases between them. The CDR3 DNA sequence: TGCAGCGTTGACGTGGGGGGCAATCAGCCCCAGCATTTT. Protein product: CSVDVGGNQPQHF.

This clone has a handful of counts. This chain connects TRBV29-1 to TRBJ2-5; D gene uncertain. Germline V CDR1 and CDR2: SQVTM, ANQGSEA. Trimming took off 4 bases at V and 2 bases at J, with 8 bases between the two ends. The length of the CDR3 is 12 residues. In nucleotides, the CDR3 is TGCAGCGTTGGACACCCACAAGAGACCCAGTACTTC. It codes for CSVGHPQETQYF.